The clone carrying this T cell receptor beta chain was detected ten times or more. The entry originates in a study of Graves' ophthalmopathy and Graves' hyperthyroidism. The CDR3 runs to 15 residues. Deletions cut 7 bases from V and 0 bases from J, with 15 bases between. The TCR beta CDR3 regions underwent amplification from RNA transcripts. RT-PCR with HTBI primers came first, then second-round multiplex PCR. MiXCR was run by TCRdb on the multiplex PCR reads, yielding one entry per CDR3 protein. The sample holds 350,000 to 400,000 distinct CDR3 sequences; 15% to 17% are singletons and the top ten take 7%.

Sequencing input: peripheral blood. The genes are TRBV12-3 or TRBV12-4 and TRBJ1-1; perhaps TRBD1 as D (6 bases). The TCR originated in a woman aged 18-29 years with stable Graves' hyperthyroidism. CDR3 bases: TGTGCCAGCAATCGCCGGGACAAACTGAACACTGAAGCTTTCTTT. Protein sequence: CASNRRDKLNTEAFF.